What follows describes a single TCR beta chain. Its antigen is unidentified. Only in-frame clones appear in the TCRdb table, and some are missing; sequencing was by immunoSEQ multiplex PCR. The table has hundreds of thousands of clones, 95% to 97% seen once; the top ten hold under 0.3%. It was CD45RO-negative cells, positively selected for CCR7, that made up naive CD8 cells, with terminally differentiated effector memory CD45RA+ cells excluded. This CDR3 comprises 18 residues. The germline V gene has CDR1 SGHVS and CDR2 FQNEAQ. V lost 1 base to trimming and J lost 0 bases, with 19 bases between them. The data originate from a study of shared clonotypes between healthy human individuals. General study results and limits: Only a few donors were included, so the genetic and exposure-history diversity represented was limited. When naive CD4 clonotypes were compared across a few donors, 4% to 5.5% were shared.

This clonotype originated in a man aged 25-40 years in good health. The chain has TRBV7-8 and TRBJ2-7, with D perhaps being TRBD1 or TRBD2 (5 bases each). The sequenced material came from naive CD8+ T cells sorted from blood. This chain's CDR3 is CASSLVSPGAGSSYEQYF. In DNA, the CDR3 is TGTGCCAGCAGCTTAGTATCCCCCGGGGCGGGCAGCTCCTACGAGCAGTACTTC.